Presented here are 24 T cell receptor beta chains from one specimen sequenced in a study of T cell changes during pregnancy in multiple sclerosis. Method: immunoSEQ multiplex PCR; TCRdb's copy keeps in-frame clones and lacks some. The data show just over 90,000 clones, 90% to 95% seen once. The input for sequencing was peripheral blood, taken after pregnancy. Receptor source: a female donor in good health, enrolled as a control in a pregnancy study.

The chain carries TRBV7-3 and TRBJ2-4; no clear D gene. The length of the CDR3 is 13 residues. The germline V and J ends were trimmed by 6 bases and 0 bases, with 6 bases remaining between them. CDR1 is SGHTA and CDR2 is FQGTGA in the germline V gene. The CDR3 bases are TGTGCCAGCAGGAGACTAGCCAAAAACATTCAGTACTTC. It yields the protein CASRRLAKNIQYF.

This chain joins TRBV7-8 and TRBJ1-1, with TRBD1 matching over 7 bases. Germline V lookup: CDR1 SGHVS, CDR2 FQNEAQ. CDR3 length: 14 amino acids. The V gene end was trimmed by 5 bases and the J gene end by 1 base; junction bases not matched to a gene: 4. CDR3 loop: CASSPRTGNTEAFF. CDR3 DNA: TGTGCCAGCAGCCCGCGGACAGGGAACACTGAAGCTTTCTTT. The variable domain in full, completed from reference TRBV7-8 and TRBJ1-1, reads GAGVSQSPRYKVAKRGQDVALRCDPISGHVSLFWYQQALGQGPEFLTYFQNEAQLDKSGLPSDRFFAERPEGSVSTLKIQRTQQEDSAVYLCASSPRTGNTEAFFGQGTRLTVV.

The V and J genes are TRBV29-1 and TRBJ1-4; D gene unclear. V lost 4 bases and J lost 8, with 14 bases in between. This CDR3 contains 13 residues. Looked up from germline, CDR1 is SQVTM and CDR2 is ANQGSEA. The CDR3 loop reads CSVAEEKKEKLFF. CDR3 bases: TGCAGCGTTGCGGAGGAGAAAAAGGAAAAACTGTTTTTT.

V and J are TRBV6-5 and TRBJ1-1; D is perhaps TRBD1 (5 bases). The ends were cut back, 5 bases at V and 1 base at J, with 11 bases in the middle. Germline values: CDR1 MNHEY, CDR2 SVGAGI. This CDR3 is built from 14 residues. The DNA of the CDR3 is TGTGCCAGCAGTCCGACAGAGGAGAACACTGAAGCTTTCTTT. Encoded protein: CASSPTEENTEAFF.

The chain has TRBV18 and TRBJ2-3; tentatively, D is TRBD1 (6 bases). V was cut by 3 bases and J by 4 bases, with 11 bases left in between. This CDR3 comprises 14 residues. Germline values: CDR1 KGHSH, CDR2 LQKENI. CDR3 protein: CASSPQQGADTQYF. The CDR3 DNA is TGTGCCAGCTCACCCCAACAGGGCGCAGATACGCAGTATTTT.

This clone was found once. The gene calls are TRBV23-1 and TRBJ2-1; D is uncertain. Being an ORF, TRBV23-1 has a function that is uncertain. The CDR3 is 15 residues long. The V gene lost 2 bases and the J gene lost 2 bases, with 10 bases spanning the gap. CDR3 protein: CASSQIRQAYNEQFF. The CDR3 DNA follows: TGCGCCAGCAGTCAAATTCGTCAGGCCTACAATGAGCAGTTCTTC.

This chain links TRBV7-8 with TRBJ2-5; D possibly corresponds to TRBD2 (6 bases). With 6 bases removed from V and 2 bases from J, the gap between germline ends came to 16 bases. This CDR3 spans 15 amino acids. In germline, CDR1 is SGHVS, CDR2 FQNEAQ. CDR3 loop: CASRTLRTTQETQYF. Here the CDR3 DNA reads TGTGCCAGCAGGACCCTCAGGACTACACAAGAGACCCAGTACTTC.

A word on this clone: Other DNA variants within this sample encode the same CDR3. The chain couples TRBV7-2 to TRBJ1-3, with D hard to call. Germline V gives CDR1 SGHTA, CDR2 FQGNSA. The V end lost 1 base, the J end lost 1 base, and 5 bases lay between the germline ends. This CDR3 spans 14 amino acids. This chain's CDR3 is CASSLGGSGNTIYF. Written as DNA, the CDR3 is TGTGCCAGCAGCTTAGGCGGATCTGGAAACACCATATATTTT.

The V gene is TRBV6-5, the J gene TRBJ2-1; D is unclear. V was trimmed by 0 bases and J by 4 bases, leaving 10 bases between them. From germline, CDR1 is MNHEY and CDR2 SVGAGI. The CDR3 runs to 15 residues. In DNA, the CDR3 is TGTGCCAGCAGTTACTCCCTTGGTAGTTACAATGAGCAGTTCTTC. This encodes CASSYSLGSYNEQFF.

This chain joins TRBV5-1 and TRBJ1-4, with TRBD1 matching over 9 bases. Germline V gene sequence: CDR1 SGHRS, CDR2 YFSETQ. The CDR3 is 14 residues long. With 2 bases clipped from V and 8 bases from J, the junction kept 4 bases outside the gene matches. As DNA, the CDR3 is TGCGCCAGCAGCTTAACAGGGGGCCCCGAAAAACTGTTTTTT. This encodes CASSLTGGPEKLFF.

The CDR3 sequence is CAWSSDPWAEKLFF. The CDR3 DNA is TGTGCCTGGAGTTCAGACCCTTGGGCTGAAAAACTGTTTTTT. The rearrangement joins TRBV30 to TRBJ1-4; D not certain. V was trimmed by 2 bases and J by 7 bases, leaving 14 bases between them. The CDR3 has 14 residues. Per germline, CDR1 GTSNPN and CDR2 SVGIG (reference sequence).

V is TRBV28 and J is TRBJ2-1; no clear D. Trimming pared 8 bases from V and 2 bases from J, leaving 10 bases between. Germline loops: CDR1 MDHEN, CDR2 SYDVKM. This CDR3 is 13 amino acids long. CDR3 sequence: CASESVPYNEQFF. CDR3 DNA: TGTGCCAGCGAAAGCGTCCCCTACAATGAGCAGTTCTTC.

The chain links TRBV19 to TRBJ1-5; maybe TRBD1 (6 bases). CDR1 LNHDA and CDR2 SQIVND come from the germline V gene (reference sequence). V shed 3 bases and J shed 5 bases, with 14 bases lying between them. CDR3 size: 15 residues. CDR3 amino acids: CASSIRDIWDQPQHF. The CDR3 nucleotides read TGTGCCAGTAGTATCCGGGACATTTGGGATCAGCCCCAGCATTTT.

V usage is TRBV7-9 and J usage is TRBJ2-2, with D perhaps TRBD1 (6 bases). Germline V gives CDR1 SEHNR, CDR2 FQNEAQ (reference sequence). This CDR3 contains 16 residues. Deletions cut 5 bases from V and 3 bases from J, with 16 bases between. The CDR3 sequence is CASSPPGHTYTGELFF. The CDR3 DNA sequence: TGTGCCAGCAGCCCACCGGGACATACTTACACCGGGGAGCTGTTTTTT.

The genes are TRBV27 and TRBJ2-2; TRBD1 agrees at 11 bases. In germline, CDR1 is MNHEY, CDR2 SMNVEV (reference sequence). This CDR3 contains 17 residues. With V trimmed by 5 bases and J by 3 bases, 8 bases remained unmatched. CDR3 DNA: TGTGCCAGCAGTCTAGGGGACAGGGGGTCGTACACCGGGGAGCTGTTTTTT. It yields the protein CASSLGDRGSYTGELFF.

The V and J genes are TRBV5-1 and TRBJ2-5; no definite D call. V gave up 3 bases and J gave up 1 base, with 4 bases separating them. Germline V gene sequence: CDR1 SGHRS, CDR2 YFSETQ. There are 12 residues in the CDR3. CDR3 nucleotides: TGCGCCAGCAGCTGGAGCCAAGAGACCCAGTACTTC. It encodes CASSWSQETQYF.

The chain employs TRBV2 and TRBJ2-7; TRBD1 agrees at 10 bases. The CDR3 covers 15 residues. The germline V gene encodes CDR1 SNHLY and CDR2 FYNNEI. After removal of 5 bases from V and 3 bases from J, the junction contained 7 bases not matched to a gene. The CDR3 is CASSLEGTGDYEQYF. CDR3 in DNA: TGTGCCAGCAGTCTGGAGGGGACAGGGGACTACGAGCAGTACTTC.

This rearrangement joins TRBV2 to TRBJ1-2; the D gene is possibly TRBD1 (5 bases). CDR3 length equals 16 residues. The germline gives CDR1 SNHLY, CDR2 FYNNEI. Trimming removed 4 bases at V and 0 bases at J, with 15 bases between. The CDR3 bases are TGTGCCAGCAGTGTAAAGGGGACTCATACTAACTATGGCTACACCTTC. This sequence encodes CASSVKGTHTNYGYTF.

The DNA of the CDR3 is TGTGCCAGCAGCTTCGGGGTCCCAGAGACCCAGTACTTC. Protein product: CASSFGVPETQYF. The rearrangement uses TRBV11-2 and TRBJ2-5; weak D call: TRBD2 (5 bases). The CDR3 has 13 residues. The V and J ends lost 3 bases and 4 bases respectively, with 9 bases between them. From germline, CDR1 is SGHAT and CDR2 FQNNGV.

This clone has just a few counts. The V call is TRBV29-1, the J call TRBJ1-1; 9 nucleotides align to TRBD1. With V trimmed by 4 bases and J by 7 bases, 13 bases remained unmatched. The CDR3 has 15 amino acids. Per the germline V gene, CDR1 is SQVTM and CDR2 is ANQGSEA. In DNA form, the CDR3 reads TGCAGCGTTGTGAGGTGGGGGACAGGGCAGGATGAAGCTTTCTTT. Amino acids: CSVVRWGTGQDEAFF.

The chain has TRBV19 and TRBJ2-5; a possible D gene is TRBD2 (7 bases). The CDR3 covers 12 residues. Trimming took 10 bases from V and 2 from J, leaving 11 bases between them. The V gene's germline CDR1 is LNHDA and CDR2 SQIVND (reference sequence). Here the CDR3 DNA reads TGTGCCACCAGGGGACTACAAGAGACCCAGTACTTC. This gives the protein CATRGLQETQYF.

The chain uses TRBV6-7 and TRBJ2-5; D is unresolved. TRBV6-7 is marked as an open reading frame, function uncertain. Trimming shortened V by 5 bases and J by 4 bases, and 17 bases separated the two germline ends. There are 15 residues in the CDR3. The DNA for the CDR3 is TGTGCCAGCAGTCTGCGACTCGGTCCCCGAGAGACCCAGTACTTC. It translates to CASSLRLGPRETQYF.

The rearrangement links TRBV18 to TRBJ1-2; TRBD1 matches at 11 bases. Germline CDR1 and CDR2: KGHSH and LQKENI. V dropped 1 base and J dropped 7; count of bases not matched to a gene: 5. The CDR3 runs to 15 residues. CDR3 in amino acids: CASSPQDRGLSGYTF. DNA for the CDR3: TGTGCCAGCTCACCACAGGACAGGGGGCTCTCTGGCTACACCTTC.

The genes are TRBV15 and TRBJ1-1, with 7 bases aligning to TRBD1. The trim removed 0 bases at V and 2 bases at J, leaving 12 bases unmatched. Germline CDR1 LNHNV, CDR2 YYDKDF (reference sequence). The CDR3 runs to 18 residues. Here the CDR3 DNA reads TGTGCCACCAGCAGAGAACAGGGGCGCCAAAGGGGTAACACTGAAGCTTTCTTT. Its translation is CATSREQGRQRGNTEAFF.